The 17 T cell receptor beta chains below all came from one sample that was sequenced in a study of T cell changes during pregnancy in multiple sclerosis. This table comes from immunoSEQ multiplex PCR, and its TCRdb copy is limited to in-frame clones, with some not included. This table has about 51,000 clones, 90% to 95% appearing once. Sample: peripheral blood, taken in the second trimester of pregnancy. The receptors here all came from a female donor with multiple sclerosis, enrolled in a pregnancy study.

The CDR3 sequence is CASRQQGGSTDTQYF. The CDR3 bases are TGTGCCAGCAGACAACAGGGGGGAAGCACAGATACGCAGTATTTT. The rearrangement links TRBV6-6 to TRBJ2-3; 8 nucleotides line up with TRBD1. This CDR3 region has 15 residues. Germline CDR1 is MNHNY and CDR2 is SVGAGI (reference sequence). The V segment lost 6 bases and the J segment 0 bases; nucleotides outside the gene matches: 5.

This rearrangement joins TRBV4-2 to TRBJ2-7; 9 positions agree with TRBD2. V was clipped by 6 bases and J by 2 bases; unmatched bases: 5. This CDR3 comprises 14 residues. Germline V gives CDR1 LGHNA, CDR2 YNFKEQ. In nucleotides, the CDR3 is TGTGCCAGCAGGGCTAGCGGGAACCCCTACGAGCAGTACTTC. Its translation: CASRASGNPYEQYF.

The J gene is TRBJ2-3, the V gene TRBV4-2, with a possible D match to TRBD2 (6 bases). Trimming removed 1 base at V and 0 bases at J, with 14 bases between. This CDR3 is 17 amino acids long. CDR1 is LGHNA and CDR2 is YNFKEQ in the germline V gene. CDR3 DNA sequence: TGTGCCAGCAGCCAAGGAAGCGGGCAGCCTAGCACAGATACGCAGTATTTT. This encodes CASSQGSGQPSTDTQYF.

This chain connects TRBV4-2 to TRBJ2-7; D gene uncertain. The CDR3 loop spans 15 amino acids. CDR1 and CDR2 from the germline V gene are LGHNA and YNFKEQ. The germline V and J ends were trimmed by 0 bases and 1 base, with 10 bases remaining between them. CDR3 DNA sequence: TGTGCCAGCAGCCAAGATATTGGCAGGTCCTACGAGCAGTACTTC. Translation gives CASSQDIGRSYEQYF.

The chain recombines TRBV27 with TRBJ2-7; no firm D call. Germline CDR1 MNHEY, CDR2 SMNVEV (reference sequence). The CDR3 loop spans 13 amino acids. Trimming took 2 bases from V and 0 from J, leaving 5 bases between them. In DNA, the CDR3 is TGTGCCAGCAGTTTACGGGTCTCCTACGAGCAGTACTTC. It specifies CASSLRVSYEQYF.

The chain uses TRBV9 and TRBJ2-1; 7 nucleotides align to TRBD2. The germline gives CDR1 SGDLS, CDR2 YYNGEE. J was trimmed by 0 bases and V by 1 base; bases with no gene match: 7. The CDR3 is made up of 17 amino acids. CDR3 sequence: CASSVSLARSSYNEQFF. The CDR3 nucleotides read TGTGCCAGCAGCGTATCACTAGCGCGGAGCTCCTACAATGAGCAGTTCTTC.

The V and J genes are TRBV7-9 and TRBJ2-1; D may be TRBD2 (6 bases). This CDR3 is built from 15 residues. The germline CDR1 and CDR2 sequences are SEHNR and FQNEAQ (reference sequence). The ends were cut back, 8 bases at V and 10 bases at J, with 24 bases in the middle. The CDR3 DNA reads TGTGCCAGCGGCCTCGGACTAAGGGGAGTTAGGGAGCAGTTCTTC. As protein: CASGLGLRGVREQFF.

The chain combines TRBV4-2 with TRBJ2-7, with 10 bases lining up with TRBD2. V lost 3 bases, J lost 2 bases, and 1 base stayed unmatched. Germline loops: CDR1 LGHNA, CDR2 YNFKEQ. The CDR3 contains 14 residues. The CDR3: CASSQGLATYEQYF. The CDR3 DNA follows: TGTGCCAGCAGCCAGGGACTAGCGACCTACGAGCAGTACTTC.

CDR3 nucleotide sequence: TGTGCCTGGAGTCGTGACTACACAGATACGCAGTATTTT. As protein: CAWSRDYTDTQYF. This chain uses TRBV30 with TRBJ2-3, with a tentative D call TRBD2 (5 bases). The germline CDR1 and CDR2 sequences are GTSNPN and SVGIG (reference sequence). The CDR3 covers 13 residues. V was trimmed by 2 bases and J by 2 bases, leaving 8 bases between them.

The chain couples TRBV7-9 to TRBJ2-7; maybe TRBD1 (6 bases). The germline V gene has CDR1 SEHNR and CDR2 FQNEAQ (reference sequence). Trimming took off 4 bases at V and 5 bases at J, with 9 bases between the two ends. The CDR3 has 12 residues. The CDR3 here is CASSSQGHEQYF. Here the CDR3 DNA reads TGTGCCAGCAGCTCACAGGGTCACGAGCAGTACTTC.

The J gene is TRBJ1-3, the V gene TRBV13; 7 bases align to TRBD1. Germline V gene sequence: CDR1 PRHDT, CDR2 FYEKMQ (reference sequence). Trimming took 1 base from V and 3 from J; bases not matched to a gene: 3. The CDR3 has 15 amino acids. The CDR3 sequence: CASSLDRGGGNTIYF. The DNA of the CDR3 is TGTGCCAGCAGCTTAGACAGGGGAGGTGGAAACACCATATATTTT.

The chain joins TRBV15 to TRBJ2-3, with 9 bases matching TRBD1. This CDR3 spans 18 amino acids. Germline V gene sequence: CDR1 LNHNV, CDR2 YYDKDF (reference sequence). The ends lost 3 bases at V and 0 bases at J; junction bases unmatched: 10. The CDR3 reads CATSSRTGARDSTDTQYF. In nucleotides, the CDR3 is TGTGCCACCAGCAGCAGGACAGGGGCGCGCGACAGCACAGATACGCAGTATTTT.

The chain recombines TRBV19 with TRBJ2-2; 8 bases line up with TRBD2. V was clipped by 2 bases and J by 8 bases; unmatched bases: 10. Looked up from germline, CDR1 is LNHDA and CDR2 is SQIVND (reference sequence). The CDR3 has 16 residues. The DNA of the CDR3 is TGTGCCAGTAGTATAACCAGCGGGAGACGACTAGGGGAGCTGTTTTTT. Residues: CASSITSGRRLGELFF. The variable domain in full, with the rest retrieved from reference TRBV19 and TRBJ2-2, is DGGITQSPKYLFRKEGQNVTLSCEQNLNHDAMYWYRQDPGQGLRLIYYSQIVNDFQKGDIAEGYSVSREKKESFPLTVTSAQKNPTAFYLCASSITSGRRLGELFFGEGSRLTVL.

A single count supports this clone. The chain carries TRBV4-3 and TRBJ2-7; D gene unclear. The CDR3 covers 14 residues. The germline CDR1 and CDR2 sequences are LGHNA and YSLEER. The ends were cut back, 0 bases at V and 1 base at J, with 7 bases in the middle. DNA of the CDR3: TGCGCCAGCAGCCAAGAAAGGAGTTCCTACGAGCAGTACTTC. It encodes CASSQERSSYEQYF.

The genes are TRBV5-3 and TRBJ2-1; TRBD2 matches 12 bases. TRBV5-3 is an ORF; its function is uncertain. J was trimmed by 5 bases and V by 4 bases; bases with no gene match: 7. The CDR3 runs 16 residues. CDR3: CARSPWLAGGDNEQFF. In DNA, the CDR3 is TGTGCCAGAAGCCCTTGGCTAGCGGGAGGGGACAATGAGCAGTTCTTC.

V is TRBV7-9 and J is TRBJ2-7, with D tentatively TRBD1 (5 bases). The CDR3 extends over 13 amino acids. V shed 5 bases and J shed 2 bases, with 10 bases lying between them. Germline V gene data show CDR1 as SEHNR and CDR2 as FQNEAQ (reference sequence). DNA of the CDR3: TGTGCCAGCAGCCCCCGGACAACCTACGAGCAGTACTTC. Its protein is CASSPRTTYEQYF.

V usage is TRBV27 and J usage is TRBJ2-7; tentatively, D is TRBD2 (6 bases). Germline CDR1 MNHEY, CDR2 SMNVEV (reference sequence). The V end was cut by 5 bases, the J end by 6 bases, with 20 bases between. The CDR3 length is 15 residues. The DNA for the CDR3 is TGTGCCAGCAGTCCTGGGACTGCAATTACGGGCGAGCAGTACTTC. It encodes CASSPGTAITGEQYF.